One sample yielded the 9 T cell receptor beta chains listed below, sequenced in a study of OX40 agonist ivuxolimab in advanced cancers. Here immunoSEQ multiplex PCR was the method, and the copy in TCRdb shows in-frame clones only, minus some. The sample includes tens of thousands of clones, about 79% of them seen just once. The sample was CD4+ or CD8+ T cells sorted from blood, taken in a trial of the OX40 agonist ivuxolimab. These receptor sequences come from an adult with an advanced solid tumor such as melanoma, head and neck, liver or kidney cancer.

This rearrangement joins TRBV13 to TRBJ2-7; TRBD2 matches 10 bases. The trim removed 0 bases at V and 2 bases at J, leaving 4 bases unmatched. Germline assignment: CDR1 PRHDT and CDR2 FYEKMQ (reference sequence). The CDR3 loop spans 16 amino acids. CDR3 nucleotide sequence: TGTGCCAGCAGCTTAGGTACTAGCGGGACTCCCTACGAGCAGTACTTC. Residues: CASSLGTSGTPYEQYF. The whole variable domain, filled in from reference TRBV13 and TRBJ2-7, reads AAGVIQSPRHLIKEKRETATLKCYPIPRHDTVYWYQQGPGQDPQFLISFYEKMQSDKGSIPDRFSAQQFSDYHSELNMSSLELGDSALYFCASSLGTSGTPYEQYFGPGTRLTVT.

This clone has only one observation. The V gene is TRBV9, the J gene TRBJ1-6, with D maybe TRBD1 (6 bases). The V gene lost 9 bases and the J gene lost 7 bases, with 14 bases spanning the gap. This CDR3 region has 13 residues. Germline CDR1 is SGDLS and CDR2 is YYNGEE. CDR3 amino acids: CATSTGSNSPLHF. The CDR3 region has the DNA TGTGCCACCTCGACAGGTTCAAATTCACCCCTCCACTTT.

J is TRBJ1-1 and V is TRBV18; unclear D gene. Trimming pared 3 bases from V and 3 bases from J, leaving 11 bases between. CDR1 is KGHSH, CDR2 LQKENI, per germline. The CDR3 is made up of 14 amino acids. CDR3 amino acids: CASSPEEWYTEAFF. DNA of the CDR3: TGTGCCAGCTCACCCGAGGAGTGGTACACTGAAGCTTTCTTT. Drawing the rest from reference TRBV18 and TRBJ1-1, the complete variable domain is NAGVMQNPRHLVRRRGQEARLRCSPMKGHSHVYWYRQLPEEGLKFMVYLQKENIIDESGMPKERFSAEFPKEGPSILRIQQVVRGDSAAYFCASSPEEWYTEAFFGQGTRLTVV.

The chain uses TRBV6-5 and TRBJ2-6; 8 positions match TRBD2. Looked up from germline, CDR1 is MNHEY and CDR2 is SVGAGI. Trimming took 10 bases from V and 0 from J; bases not matched to a gene: 2. This CDR3 spans 14 amino acids. The CDR3 sequence is CATGGGSGANVLTF. The CDR3 region has the DNA TGTGCCACCGGGGGGGGCTCTGGGGCCAACGTCCTGACTTTC.

The V and J genes are TRBV7-9 and TRBJ1-2; no definite D call. With 4 bases removed from V and 6 bases from J, the gap between germline ends came to 18 bases. In germline, CDR1 is SEHNR, CDR2 FQNEAQ (reference sequence). The CDR3 is 15 residues long. CDR3 in amino acids: CASSSDPGTGNGYTF. The CDR3 nucleotides are TGTGCCAGCAGCTCCGACCCGGGAACGGGAAATGGCTACACCTTC. Full variable domain (remainder filled in from reference TRBV7-9 and TRBJ1-2): DTGVSQNPRHKITKRGQNVTFRCDPISEHNRLYWYRQTLGQGPEFLTYFQNEAQLEKSRLLSDRFSAERPKGSFSTLEIQRTEQGDSAMYLCASSSDPGTGNGYTFGSGTRLTVV.

The rearrangement uses TRBV19 and TRBJ2-3, with TRBD2 matching over 12 bases. The CDR3 loop spans 18 amino acids. Unmatched junction bases numbered 14, after V lost 4 bases and J lost 6 bases. Germline loops: CDR1 LNHDA, CDR2 SQIVND (reference sequence). The CDR3, as DNA: TGTGCCAGTAGTACCCTCAAGCCCCTCGGACTAGCGGGGGATACGCAGTATTTT. Protein product: CASSTLKPLGLAGDTQYF.

The chain links TRBV9 to TRBJ1-5; D ambiguous. In germline, CDR1 is SGDLS, CDR2 YYNGEE. The CDR3 totals 13 residues. V lost 4 bases to trimming and J lost 5 bases, with 10 bases between them. The CDR3 sequence: CASSPTPDQPQHF. The CDR3 DNA sequence: TGTGCCAGCAGCCCAACCCCTGATCAGCCCCAGCATTTT.

The chain recombines TRBV11-3 with TRBJ1-1, with 9 bases matching TRBD1. This CDR3 comprises 14 residues. CDR1 and CDR2 (germline): SGHNT, YENEEA. J lost 6 bases, V lost 0 bases, and 2 bases had no gene match. CDR3 residues: CASSLEYRGPEAFF. CDR3 sequence (DNA): TGTGCCAGCAGCTTAGAGTACAGGGGGCCTGAAGCTTTCTTT.

The gene calls are TRBV28 and TRBJ1-2; D is undetermined. The CDR3 length is 15 residues. The germline CDR1 and CDR2 sequences are MDHEN and SYDVKM. V shed 5 bases and J shed 4 bases, with 17 bases lying between them. DNA for the CDR3: TGTGCCAGCAGTCCCCGAGAACAGCAGTTCTATGGCTACACCTTC. Residues: CASSPREQQFYGYTF.